This section outlines one TCR beta chain sequence together with its context. As yet, its antigen is unknown. The sample originates from a study of beta chain features in type 1 diabetes. Study-level points and caveats: Among all four CD4+ subsets, Type 1 diabetes patients had TCRB CDR3s that were moderately but significantly shorter.

The isolated RNA, all of it, was reverse transcribed, so expressed TCRB transcripts were what got sequenced. Sequencing used immunoSEQ multiplex PCR; TCRdb keeps in-frame clones, though not all of them. The repertoire includes approximately 240,000 clones, around 16% of them detected once, and approximately 0.087% sits in the top ten. Sequencing was done on a sample of naive CD4+ T cells from blood. The clonotype originates from a man aged 30 to 45 with type 1 diabetes.

The chain's CDR3 is CASSQQDEQYF. The CDR3 DNA sequence: TGTGCCAGCAGCCAACAGGACGAGCAGTACTTC. The V call is TRBV5-6, the J call TRBJ2-7; tentative D call: TRBD1 (5 bases). This CDR3 region has 11 residues. Germline CDR1 and CDR2: SGHDT and YYEEEE. Trimming shortened V by 4 bases and J by 5 bases, and 7 bases separated the two germline ends.